What follows describes a single TCR beta chain. Antigen specificity is unknown. Produced via immunoSEQ multiplex PCR; TCRdb's table is partial and in-frame only. The data hold roughly 60,000 clones, with more than 70% observed a single time. The sample originates from a study of PD-1 blockade in classical Hodgkin lymphoma. About the study: Administration of nivolumab to patients was at 3 mg/kg intravenously every 2 weeks.

Autologous stem cell transplantation was followed by relapse in every patient, and brentuximab vedotin exposure varied. Complete response, partial response or progressive disease was each patient's best response. CDR3 length: 15 amino acids. The V gene's germline CDR1 is SGHRS and CDR2 YFSETQ. V was trimmed by 0 bases and J by 1 base, leaving 9 bases between them. Findings and limits, study-wide: Patients who responded completely had about the same baseline diversity as newly diagnosed patients. Sources of repertoire differences remain undefined, possibly disease activity or prior therapy.

The chain recombines TRBV5-1 with TRBJ2-3; possibly TRBD2 for D (5 bases). Source: peripheral blood mononuclear cells (PBMCs), taken before the second cycle of nivolumab. The source is a human donor with classical Hodgkin lymphoma. CDR3 DNA: TGCGCCAGCAGCTTGGGAGGGTTTGGCACAGATACGCAGTATTTT. Protein sequence: CASSLGGFGTDTQYF.